This TCR beta chain was observed in a study of control samples from healthy donors and cancer patients. CDR1 and CDR2 (germline): LNHNV, YYDKDF (reference sequence). Trimming removed 0 bases from V and 4 bases from J; junction bases left unmatched: 3. This CDR3 spans 15 amino acids. Assay: immunoSEQ multiplex PCR; the TCRdb copy retains only in-frame clones and omits some. The sample has 95,000 to 130,000 clones, around nine tenths seen once; the top ten hold roughly 2.5%. This clone was counted only a few times. The TCR sequence derives from a woman in her 70s in good health. The sequenced sample consisted of blood. J is TRBJ2-7 and V is TRBV15; 10 bases are shared with TRBD2. The DNA of the CDR3 is TGTGCCACCAGCAGAGACGGGACTAGCGAATACGAGCAGTACTTC. This gives the protein CATSRDGTSEYEQYF.